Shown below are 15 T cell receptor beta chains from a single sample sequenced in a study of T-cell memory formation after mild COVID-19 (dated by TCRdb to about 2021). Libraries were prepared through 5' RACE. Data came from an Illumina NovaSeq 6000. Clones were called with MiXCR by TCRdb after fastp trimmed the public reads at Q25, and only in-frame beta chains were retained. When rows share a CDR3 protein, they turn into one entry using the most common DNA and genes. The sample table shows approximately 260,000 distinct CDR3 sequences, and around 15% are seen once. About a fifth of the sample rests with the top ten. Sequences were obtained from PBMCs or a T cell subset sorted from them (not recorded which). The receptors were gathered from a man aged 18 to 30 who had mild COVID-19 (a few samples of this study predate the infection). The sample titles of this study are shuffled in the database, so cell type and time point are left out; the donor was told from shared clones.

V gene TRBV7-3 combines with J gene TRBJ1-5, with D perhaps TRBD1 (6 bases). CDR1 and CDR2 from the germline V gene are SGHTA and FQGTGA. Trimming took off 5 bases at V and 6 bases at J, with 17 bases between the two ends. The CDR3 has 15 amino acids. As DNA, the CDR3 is TGTGCCAGCAGCCCCCACGGGGGCTTAGGTCAGCCCCAGCATTTT. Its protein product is CASSPHGGLGQPQHF.

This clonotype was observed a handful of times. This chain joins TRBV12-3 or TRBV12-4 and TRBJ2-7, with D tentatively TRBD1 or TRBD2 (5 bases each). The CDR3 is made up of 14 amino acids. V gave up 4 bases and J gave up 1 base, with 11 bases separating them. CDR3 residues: CASSYRDGSYEQYF. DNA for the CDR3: TGTGCCAGCAGTTACCGGGACGGGTCCTACGAGCAGTACTTC.

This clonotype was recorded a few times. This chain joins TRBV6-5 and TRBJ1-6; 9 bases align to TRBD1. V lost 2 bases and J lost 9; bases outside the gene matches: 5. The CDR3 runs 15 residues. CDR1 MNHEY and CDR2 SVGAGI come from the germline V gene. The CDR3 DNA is TGTGCCAGCAGTTACGGCCGGGACAGGGCTTCACCCCTCCACTTT. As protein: CASSYGRDRASPLHF.

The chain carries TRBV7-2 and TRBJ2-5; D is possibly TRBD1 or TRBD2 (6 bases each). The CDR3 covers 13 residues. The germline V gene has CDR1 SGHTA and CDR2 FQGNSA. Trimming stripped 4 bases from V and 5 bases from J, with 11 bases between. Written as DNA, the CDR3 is TGTGCCAGCAGCTCCGGAGGGGGGGAGACCCAGTACTTC. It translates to CASSSGGGETQYF.

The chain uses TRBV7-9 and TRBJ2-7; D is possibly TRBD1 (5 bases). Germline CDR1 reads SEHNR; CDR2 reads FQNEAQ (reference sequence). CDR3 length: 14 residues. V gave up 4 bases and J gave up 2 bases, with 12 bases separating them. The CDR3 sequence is CASSSRELAYEQYF. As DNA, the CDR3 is TGTGCCAGCAGCTCCAGGGAATTAGCCTACGAGCAGTACTTC.

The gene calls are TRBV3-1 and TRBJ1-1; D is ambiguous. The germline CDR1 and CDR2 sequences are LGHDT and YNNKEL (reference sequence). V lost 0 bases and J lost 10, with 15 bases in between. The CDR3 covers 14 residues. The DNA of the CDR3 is TGTGCCAGCAGCCAAGAAGGTAATAAGGGTAGAGCTTTCTTT. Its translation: CASSQEGNKGRAFF.

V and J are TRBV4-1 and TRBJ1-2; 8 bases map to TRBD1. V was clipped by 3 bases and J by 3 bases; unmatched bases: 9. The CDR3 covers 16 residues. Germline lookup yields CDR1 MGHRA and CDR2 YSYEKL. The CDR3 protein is CASSHPRDRSDYGYTF. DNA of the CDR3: TGCGCCAGCAGCCATCCCCGGGACAGGTCTGACTATGGCTACACCTTC.

CDR3 region: CASSPSTGKNIQYF. The CDR3 DNA sequence: TGTGCCAGCAGTCCTTCGACAGGGAAAAACATTCAGTACTTC. V usage is TRBV28 and J usage is TRBJ2-4; 7 nucleotides line up with TRBD1. The CDR3 length is 14 residues. Germline loops: CDR1 MDHEN, CDR2 SYDVKM. The trim removed 5 bases at V and 4 bases at J, leaving 5 bases unmatched.

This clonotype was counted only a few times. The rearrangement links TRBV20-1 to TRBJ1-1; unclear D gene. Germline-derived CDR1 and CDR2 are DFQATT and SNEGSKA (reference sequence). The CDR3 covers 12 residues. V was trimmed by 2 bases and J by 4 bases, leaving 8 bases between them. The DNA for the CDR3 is TGCAGTGCTAGAATCCGGGGCACTGAAGCTTTCTTT. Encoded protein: CSARIRGTEAFF.

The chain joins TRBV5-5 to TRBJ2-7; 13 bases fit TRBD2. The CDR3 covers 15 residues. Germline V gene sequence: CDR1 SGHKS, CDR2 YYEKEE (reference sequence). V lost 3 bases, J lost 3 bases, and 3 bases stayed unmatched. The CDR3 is CASSWTSGGIYEQYF. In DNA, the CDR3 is TGTGCCAGCAGCTGGACTAGCGGGGGCATCTACGAGCAGTACTTC.

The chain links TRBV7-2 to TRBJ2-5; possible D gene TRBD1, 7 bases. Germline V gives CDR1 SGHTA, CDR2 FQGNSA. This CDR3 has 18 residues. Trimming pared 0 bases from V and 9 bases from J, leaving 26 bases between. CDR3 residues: CASSLAQGGWPRAEAQYF. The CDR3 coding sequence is TGTGCCAGCAGCTTAGCGCAGGGGGGATGGCCAAGGGCTGAGGCCCAGTACTTC.

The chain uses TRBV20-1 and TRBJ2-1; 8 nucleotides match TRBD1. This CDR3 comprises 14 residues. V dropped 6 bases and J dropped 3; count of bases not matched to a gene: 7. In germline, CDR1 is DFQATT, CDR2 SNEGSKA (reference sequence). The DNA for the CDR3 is TGCAGTGCGACCGGACAGGGACTCTACAATGAGCAGTTCTTC. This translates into CSATGQGLYNEQFF.

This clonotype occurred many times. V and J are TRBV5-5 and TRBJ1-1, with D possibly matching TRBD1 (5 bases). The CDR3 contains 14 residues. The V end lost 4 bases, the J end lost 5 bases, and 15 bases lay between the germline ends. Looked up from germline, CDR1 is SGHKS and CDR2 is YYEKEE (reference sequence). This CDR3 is CASSGPGIRTEAFF. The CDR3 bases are TGTGCCAGCAGCGGTCCAGGGATTCGGACTGAAGCTTTCTTT. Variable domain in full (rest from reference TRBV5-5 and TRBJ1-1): DAGVTQSPTHLIKTRGQQVTLRCSPISGHKSVSWYQQVLGQGPQFIFQYYEKEERGRGNFPDRFSARQFPNYSSELNVNALLLGDSALYLCASSGPGIRTEAFFGQGTRLTVV.

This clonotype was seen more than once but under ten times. This CDR3 reads CSVEVRSSYNEQFF. The CDR3 DNA reads TGCAGCGTTGAAGTGAGGAGCTCCTACAATGAGCAGTTCTTC. The gene calls are TRBV29-1 and TRBJ2-1; D call uncertain. The V gene's germline CDR1 is SQVTM and CDR2 ANQGSEA. Between the trimmed V and J ends, which lost 1 base and 0 bases, there was a span of 7 bases. The CDR3 runs 14 residues.

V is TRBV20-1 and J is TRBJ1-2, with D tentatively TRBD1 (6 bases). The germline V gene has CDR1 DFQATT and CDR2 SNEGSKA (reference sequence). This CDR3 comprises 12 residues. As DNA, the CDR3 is TGCGGGGGGAAACAGGGCGGCTATGGCTACACCTTC. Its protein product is CGGKQGGYGYTF.